What follows describes a single TCR beta chain. Its target is unknown. Profiling relied on immunoSEQ multiplex PCR, and the TCRdb table lists in-frame clones only, not all of them. The sample records about 100,000 clones, around 90% being singletons. V lost 6 bases and J 2 bases, leaving 5 bases between the germline ends. Germline values: CDR1 MNHEY, CDR2 SMNVEV (reference sequence). The CDR3 contains 12 residues. The record originates from a study of T cell responses to AZD1222 COVID-19 vaccine. Study information: Second-dose timings of about 4 or about 12 weeks were pooled. Study observations and caveats: Repertoires were obtained solely post-peak T cell response. Donors skewed white British and female; clonal diversity was possibly underestimated. Unmutated variant regions reportedly attract nearly half of all spike-specific TCRs.

This clonotype was sampled from an adult in good health. The chain joins TRBV27 to TRBJ1-5, with D unclear. The material was peripheral blood, obtained on day 0 of AZD1222 vaccination. CDR3 protein: CASRMGNQPQHF. CDR3 bases: TGTGCCAGCAGAATGGGCAATCAGCCCCAGCATTTT.